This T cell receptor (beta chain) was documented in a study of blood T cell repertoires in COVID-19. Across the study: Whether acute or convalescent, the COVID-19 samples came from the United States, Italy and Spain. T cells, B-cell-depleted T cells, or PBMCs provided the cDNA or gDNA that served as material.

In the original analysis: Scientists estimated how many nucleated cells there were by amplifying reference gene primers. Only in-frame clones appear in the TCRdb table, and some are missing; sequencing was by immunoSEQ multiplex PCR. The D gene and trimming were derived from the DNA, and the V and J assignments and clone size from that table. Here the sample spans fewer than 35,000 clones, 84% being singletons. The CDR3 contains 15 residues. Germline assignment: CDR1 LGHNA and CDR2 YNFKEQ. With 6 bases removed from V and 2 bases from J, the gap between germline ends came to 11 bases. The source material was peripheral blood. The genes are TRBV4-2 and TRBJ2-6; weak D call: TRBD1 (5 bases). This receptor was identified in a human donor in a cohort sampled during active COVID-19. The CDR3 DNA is TGTGCCAGCAGGGAGTCCAGGGCTGGGGCCAACGTCCTGACTTTC. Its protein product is CASRESRAGANVLTF.